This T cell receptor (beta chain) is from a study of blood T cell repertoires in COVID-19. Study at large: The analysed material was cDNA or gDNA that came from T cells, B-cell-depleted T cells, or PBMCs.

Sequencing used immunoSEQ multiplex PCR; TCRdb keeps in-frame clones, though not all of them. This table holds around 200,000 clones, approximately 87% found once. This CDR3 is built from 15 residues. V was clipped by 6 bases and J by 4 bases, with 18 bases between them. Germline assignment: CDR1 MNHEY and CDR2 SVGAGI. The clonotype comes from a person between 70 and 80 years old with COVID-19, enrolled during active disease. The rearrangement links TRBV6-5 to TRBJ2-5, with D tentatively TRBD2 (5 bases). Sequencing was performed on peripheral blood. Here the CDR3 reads CASSPWASRGETQYF. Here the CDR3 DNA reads TGTGCCAGCAGCCCCTGGGCTAGCCGCGGAGAGACCCAGTACTTC.